These 15 T cell receptor beta chains share one sample of origin, sequenced in a study of vaccination and CD4 T cells after COVID-19. Treatment of the sample: roughly nine-day PBMC culture with coronavirus spike peptide pools or control peptides (ViraFEST assay). The antigens for these receptors are not known. Oncomine TCR Beta short-read sequencing was applied to DNA from cultured CD4+ T cells. TCRdb itself ran the PCR reads through MiXCR, one entry per CDR3 protein. The sample records 10,000 to 15,000 distinct CDR3 sequences, around 50% being singletons. The sequenced sample was CD4+ T cells from blood, cultured in vitro. These receptors all stem from a human donor who had recovered from COVID-19.

This clonotype was found once. J is TRBJ1-5 and V is TRBV5-1; 7 bases agree with TRBD1. CDR3 size: 15 residues. Germline-derived CDR1 and CDR2 are SGHRS and YFSETQ. V was clipped by 5 bases and J by 0 bases; unmatched bases: 5. CDR3 amino acids: CASRETGNSNQPQHF. The CDR3 region has the DNA TGCGCCAGCAGGGAGACAGGGAATAGCAATCAGCCCCAGCATTTT.

This sequence joins TRBV20-1 and TRBJ2-6; possibly TRBD1 for D (5 bases). This CDR3 comprises 16 residues. V gave up 6 bases and J gave up 2 bases, with 17 bases separating them. The V gene's germline CDR1 is DFQATT and CDR2 SNEGSKA (reference sequence). This CDR3 is CSAGLIGLTGANVLTF. The CDR3 coding sequence is TGCAGTGCGGGGCTTATAGGGCTCACTGGGGCCAACGTCCTGACTTTC.

This clonotype was detected only a few times. The J gene is TRBJ2-7, the V gene TRBV15; D call uncertain. From germline, CDR1 is LNHNV and CDR2 YYDKDF (reference sequence). The CDR3 is 12 residues long. The ends were cut back, 0 bases at V and 4 bases at J, with 4 bases in the middle. The CDR3 sequence: CATSRDRYEQYF. The CDR3 DNA is TGTGCCACCAGCAGAGATAGATACGAGCAGTACTTC.

The sample holds one count of this clonotype. The chain is built from TRBV10-2 and TRBJ2-2, with D perhaps matching TRBD2 (6 bases). In germline, CDR1 is WSHSY, CDR2 SAAADI. CDR3 length equals 15 residues. V was cut by 0 bases and J by 6 bases, with 11 bases left in between. The CDR3 region is CASSESPRGSGELFF. The CDR3 DNA reads TGCGCCAGCAGTGAGTCCCCCCGGGGGTCCGGGGAGCTGTTTTTT.

This rearrangement joins TRBV6-2 or TRBV6-3 to TRBJ2-2, with 7 bases that match TRBD1. Germline CDR1 and CDR2: MNHEY and SVGEGT. The CDR3 is made up of 16 amino acids. The junction had 9 bases not matched to a gene; V was cut back by 6 bases and J by 2 bases. CDR3 nucleotide sequence: TGTGCCAGCAGCCGGCTGGGACAGCCCAACACCGGGGAGCTGTTTTTT. As protein: CASSRLGQPNTGELFF.

This clonotype was recorded a few times. The chain is built from TRBV4-3 and TRBJ1-2; 8 nucleotides align to TRBD1. V was clipped by 0 bases and J by 4 bases; unmatched bases: 4. The CDR3 is made up of 15 amino acids. Per the germline V gene, CDR1 is LGHNA and CDR2 is YSLEER. The CDR3 protein is CASSQEQGAPYGYTF. The CDR3, as DNA: TGCGCCAGCAGCCAAGAGCAGGGGGCCCCCTATGGCTACACCTTC.

The rearrangement uses TRBV19 and TRBJ1-2; 8 bases agree with TRBD1. The CDR3 runs to 14 residues. Germline-derived CDR1 and CDR2 are LNHDA and SQIVND (reference sequence). Losses at the gene ends were 3 bases for V and 7 bases for J; bases not matched to a gene: 7. The CDR3 bases are TGTGCCAGTAGTATGGGCCAGGGGGCTCTTGGCTACACCTTC. It specifies CASSMGQGALGYTF.

J is TRBJ2-7 and V is TRBV6-5, with 8 bases aligning to TRBD1. CDR1 is MNHEY, CDR2 SVGAGI, per germline. The V gene end was trimmed by 1 base and the J gene end by 2 bases; junction bases not matched to a gene: 4. CDR3 size: 15 residues. CDR3 region: CASSYLDRVTYEQYF. The CDR3 region has the DNA TGTGCCAGCAGTTACTTGGACAGGGTAACCTACGAGCAGTACTTC.

About this clonotype itself: Relative to the germline gene, one junction end is altered; a read error may explain this. CDR3 amino acids: CASSLAGRGASTDTQYF. The CDR3 DNA reads TGTGCCAGCAGCCTAGCCGGGCGGGGGGCCAGCACAGATACGCAGTATTTT. This chain links TRBV7-2 with TRBJ2-3, with TRBD2 matching 8 bases. CDR1 and CDR2 (germline): SGHTA, FQGNSA. The CDR3 loop spans 17 amino acids.

This clonotype has only a few counts. The chain recombines TRBV30 with TRBJ1-1; 8 nucleotides match TRBD1. Germline V lookup: CDR1 GTSNPN, CDR2 SVGIG (reference sequence). Trimming at V came to 0 bases and at J to 0 bases, leaving 9 bases not matched to a gene. The CDR3 has 17 amino acids. CDR3 amino acids: CAWSVRTGRLLNTEAFF. As DNA, the CDR3 is TGTGCCTGGAGTGTAAGGACAGGGCGTTTATTGAACACTGAAGCTTTCTTT. Drawing the rest from reference TRBV30 and TRBJ1-1, the complete variable domain is SQTIHQWPATLVQPVGSPLSLECTVEGTSNPNLYWYRQAAGRGLQLLFYSVGIGQISSEVPQNLSASRPQDRQFILSSKKLLLSDSGFYLCAWSVRTGRLLNTEAFFGQGTRLTVV.

The chain links TRBV14 to TRBJ1-1; no reliable D call. V was shortened by 1 base and J by 5 bases, with 11 bases between the two germline ends. Germline loops: CDR1 SGHDN, CDR2 FVKESK. This CDR3 comprises 14 residues. The CDR3 protein is CASSQVGGGTEAFF. As DNA, the CDR3 is TGTGCCAGCAGCCAAGTCGGAGGTGGGACTGAAGCTTTCTTT.

This clonotype was counted a few times. The V and J genes are TRBV5-1 and TRBJ2-2, with D perhaps TRBD2 (5 bases). V shed 4 bases and J shed 6 bases, with 10 bases lying between them. The CDR3 sequence is 13 residues long. CDR1 and CDR2 (germline): SGHRS, YFSETQ. The CDR3 DNA is TGCGCCAGCAGCCCCAGCGGTTCCGGGGAGCTGTTTTTT. This codes for CASSPSGSGELFF.

This clonotype was observed a handful of times. This rearrangement joins TRBV6-2 or TRBV6-3 to TRBJ2-3; D is unclear. Germline V gene lookup returns CDR1 MNHEY and CDR2 SVGEGT. Trimming shortened V by 5 bases and J by 5 bases, and 5 bases separated the two germline ends. The length of the CDR3 is 11 residues. The DNA of the CDR3 is TGTGCCAGCAGTCCCCGAGATACGCAGTATTTT. Residues: CASSPRDTQYF.

This clonotype was found once. This chain connects TRBV20-1 to TRBJ2-7, with 10 bases lining up with TRBD2. The length of the CDR3 is 13 residues. The V and J ends lost 5 bases and 2 bases, in that order; junction bases with no gene match: 3. Germline CDR1 reads DFQATT; CDR2 reads SNEGSKA (reference sequence). DNA for the CDR3: TGCAGTGCTCTAGCGGGGGTAGCCTACGAGCAGTACTTC. It yields the protein CSALAGVAYEQYF.

The chain combines TRBV11-3 with TRBJ2-7; D tentatively fits TRBD1 or TRBD2 (7 bases each). The CDR3 covers 16 residues. CDR1 is SGHNT, CDR2 YENEEA, per germline. Trimming stripped 0 bases from V and 4 bases from J, with 16 bases between. The CDR3, as DNA: TGTGCCAGCAGCTTAGATCGGGGAGGGGGCTCATACGAGCAGTACTTC. Amino acids: CASSLDRGGGSYEQYF.